A single sample is the source of the 17 T cell receptor beta chains below, sequenced in a study of T-cell memory formation after mild COVID-19. One entry per CDR3 protein results from TCRdb running MiXCR on the 5' RACE reads. The table lists a few hundred thousand distinct CDR3 sequences, 20% to 25% of them singletons. The sequenced sample was PBMCs or a T cell subset sorted from them (not recorded which). These receptors were collected from a man younger than 30 who had mild COVID-19 (a few samples of this study predate the infection). Cell type and time point are not known.

The genes are TRBV9 and TRBJ2-1; D perhaps matches TRBD1 (5 bases). The CDR3 loop spans 14 amino acids. Trimming stripped 1 base from V and 4 bases from J, with 9 bases between. Germline V gene data show CDR1 as SGDLS and CDR2 as YYNGEE. In DNA form, the CDR3 reads TGTGCCAGCAGCGTACATACAGGATACAATGAGCAGTTCTTC. Its translation is CASSVHTGYNEQFF. The full variable domain, its missing parts supplied by reference TRBV9 and TRBJ2-1, is DSGVTQTPKHLITATGQRVTLRCSPRSGDLSVYWYQQSLDQGLQFLIQYYNGEERAKGNILERFSAQQFPDLHSELNLSSLELGDSALYFCASSVHTGYNEQFFGPGTRLTVL.

This clonotype has a handful of counts. This chain connects TRBV12-3 or TRBV12-4 to TRBJ1-1, with D possibly TRBD1 on 5 matching bases. CDR3 size: 16 residues. V was cut by 6 bases and J by 0 bases, with 17 bases left in between. CDR3 amino acids: CASSDNGWGMNTEAFF. The CDR3 DNA follows: TGTGCCAGCAGCGATAATGGTTGGGGGATGAACACTGAAGCTTTCTTT.

The chain joins TRBV5-1 to TRBJ1-1; D gene unclear. The CDR3 spans 12 residues. Trimming cost V 5 bases and J 6 bases, with 11 bases left between them. Germline-derived CDR1 and CDR2 are SGHRS and YFSETQ. CDR3 bases: TGCGCCAGCAGTTGGGGAGGCGCTGAAGCTTTCTTT. Protein: CASSWGGAEAFF.

This chain connects TRBV4-2 to TRBJ1-2, with 7 bases fitting TRBD1. The V and J ends lost 3 bases and 4 bases, in that order; junction bases with no gene match: 5. From germline, CDR1 is LGHNA and CDR2 YNFKEQ. The length of the CDR3 is 14 residues. CDR3 sequence reads: CASSQGGTAYGYTF. The CDR3, as DNA: TGTGCCAGCAGCCAGGGCGGGACAGCCTATGGCTACACCTTC.

This clonotype was observed a few times. The chain links TRBV4-2 to TRBJ1-6, with 7 nucleotides matching TRBD1. This CDR3 has 13 residues. The germline V gene encodes CDR1 LGHNA and CDR2 YNFKEQ. With 2 bases clipped from V and 10 bases from J, the junction kept 2 bases outside the gene matches. Written as DNA, the CDR3 is TGTGCCAGCAGCCAACCACAGGGGTCACCCCTCCACTTT. Protein sequence: CASSQPQGSPLHF.

This clonotype has only a few counts. V usage is TRBV18 and J usage is TRBJ1-5; 7 bases align to TRBD1. This CDR3 contains 15 residues. The V gene end was trimmed by 0 bases and the J gene end by 4 bases; junction bases not matched to a gene: 3. Germline lookup yields CDR1 KGHSH and CDR2 LQKENI. This CDR3 is CASSPPGTANQPQHF. In DNA form, the CDR3 reads TGTGCCAGCTCACCACCGGGGACAGCTAATCAGCCCCAGCATTTT.

In this sample, this clonotype turned up a few times. The chain uses TRBV4-1 and TRBJ1-5; D ambiguous. Trimming shortened V by 6 bases and J by 0 bases, and 12 bases separated the two germline ends. The length of the CDR3 is 15 residues. Per the germline V gene, CDR1 is MGHRA and CDR2 is YSYEKL. As DNA, the CDR3 is TGCGCCAGCAGTCAACGATGGGTTAGCAATCAGCCCCAGCATTTT. Translated, it gives CASSQRWVSNQPQHF.

V and J are TRBV29-1 and TRBJ2-2; 10 nucleotides line up with TRBD1. The CDR3 loop spans 13 amino acids. Losses at the gene ends were 7 bases for V and 3 bases for J; bases not matched to a gene: 2. Germline V CDR1 and CDR2: SQVTM, ANQGSEA. Here the CDR3 reads CSAGTGDTGELFF. The CDR3 nucleotides read TGCAGCGCTGGGACAGGGGACACCGGGGAGCTGTTTTTT.

J is TRBJ2-5 and V is TRBV3-1, with TRBD2 identical over 12 bases. CDR1 and CDR2 (germline): LGHDT, YNNKEL (reference sequence). V trimming: 1 base; J trimming: 5 bases; junction bases outside the gene matches: 5. This CDR3 is 16 amino acids long. CDR3 in amino acids: CASSQGAGTSGETQYF. In DNA form, the CDR3 reads TGTGCCAGCAGCCAAGGAGCTGGGACTAGCGGGGAGACCCAGTACTTC.

The rearrangement joins TRBV7-2 to TRBJ1-2, with a weak D call TRBD1 (5 bases). Germline loops: CDR1 SGHTA, CDR2 FQGNSA. Trimming removed 5 bases at V and 1 base at J, with 17 bases between. This CDR3 region has 16 residues. This CDR3 reads CASSPMPGLVNYGYTF. CDR3 sequence (DNA): TGTGCCAGCAGCCCGATGCCAGGGCTCGTTAACTATGGCTACACCTTC. The whole variable domain, filled in from reference TRBV7-2 and TRBJ1-2, reads GAGVSQSPSNKVTEKGKDVELRCDPISGHTALYWYRQSLGQGLEFLIYFQGNSAPDKSGLPSDRFSAERTGGSVSTLTIQRTQQEDSAVYLCASSPMPGLVNYGYTFGSGTRLTVV.

This chain links TRBV6-2 or TRBV6-3 with TRBJ2-7; no definite D call. V was clipped by 3 bases and J by 0 bases, with 12 bases between them. Germline assignment: CDR1 MNHEY and CDR2 SVGEGT. CDR3 length: 15 amino acids. The CDR3 DNA follows: TGTGCCAGCAGTTATGAGGTAACCGGCTCCTACGAGCAGTACGTC. Its protein is CASSYEVTGSYEQYV.

This clonotype was counted a few times. The chain uses TRBV18 and TRBJ1-2; 9 bases agree with TRBD1. Germline trimming cut 2 bases from V and 2 bases from J; bases unmatched to any gene: 3. The germline V gene has CDR1 KGHSH and CDR2 LQKENI. The CDR3 is 15 amino acids. CDR3 region: CASSPGTGWNYGYTF. In DNA form, the CDR3 reads TGTGCCAGCTCACCAGGGACAGGGTGGAACTATGGCTACACCTTC.

J is TRBJ1-1 and V is TRBV28; TRBD1 might be the D (6 bases). The germline V gene encodes CDR1 MDHEN and CDR2 SYDVKM. Deletions cut 5 bases from V and 5 bases from J, with 15 bases between. The CDR3 loop spans 14 amino acids. CDR3 residues: CASSPTAGATEAFF. In nucleotides, the CDR3 is TGTGCCAGCAGTCCCACCGCAGGGGCTACTGAAGCTTTCTTT.

The chain recombines TRBV4-1 with TRBJ2-5, with TRBD2 matching 12 bases. The length of the CDR3 is 19 residues. With 1 base clipped from V and 2 bases from J, the junction kept 11 bases outside the gene matches. The germline CDR1 and CDR2 sequences are MGHRA and YSYEKL. The CDR3 DNA reads TGCGCCAGCAGCCAAGCGCCTAGCGGGGGGGCCTTGCGGCAAGAGACCCAGTACTTC. This gives the protein CASSQAPSGGALRQETQYF.

This clonotype was seen many times. The chain joins TRBV9 to TRBJ1-2; possible D gene TRBD1, 5 bases. The CDR3 length is 13 residues. V lost 4 bases, J lost 8 bases, and 15 bases lay in between. Germline-derived CDR1 and CDR2 are SGDLS and YYNGEE. This chain's CDR3 is CASSSTTRDGYTF. CDR3 in DNA: TGTGCCAGCAGCAGCACCACAAGGGACGGCTACACCTTC.

This clonotype was observed at least ten times. This sequence joins TRBV3-1 and TRBJ1-2; D is undetermined. Germline values: CDR1 LGHDT, CDR2 YNNKEL (reference sequence). The CDR3 runs 14 residues. V was trimmed by 0 bases and J by 8 bases, leaving 13 bases between them. In DNA, the CDR3 is TGTGCCAGCAGCCAAGACAGTCTTTATAGCGGCTACACCTTC. This sequence encodes CASSQDSLYSGYTF.

The chain is built from TRBV5-4 and TRBJ2-2, with D perhaps TRBD1 (6 bases). Germline V lookup: CDR1 SGHNT, CDR2 YYREEE (reference sequence). The CDR3 has 15 residues. The V and J ends lost 0 bases and 4 bases respectively, with 10 bases between them. CDR3 protein: CASSLVQGSTGELFF. The CDR3 coding sequence is TGTGCCAGCAGCTTGGTTCAGGGGTCCACCGGGGAGCTGTTTTTT. Full variable domain (outside the CDR3, taken from reference TRBV5-4 and TRBJ2-2): ETGVTQSPTHLIKTRGQQVTLRCSSQSGHNTVSWYQQALGQGPQFIFQYYREEENGRGNFPPRFSGLQFPNYSSELNVNALELDDSALYLCASSLVQGSTGELFFGEGSRLTVL.